A single sample is the source of the 23 T cell receptor beta chains below, sequenced in a study of T cells after posttransplantation cyclophosphamide. Sequenced by immunoSEQ multiplex PCR; TCRdb stores in-frame clones only, minus some. The sample records around 30,000 clones, over 85% being singletons. The sequenced sample consisted of PBMCs. The source of these receptors is a woman aged 40 to 49 with a blood cancer, CMV-positive, and with a related stem cell donor.

J is TRBJ2-2 and V is TRBV5-4, with TRBD2 identical over 10 bases. The CDR3 sequence is 17 residues long. Germline V gene sequence: CDR1 SGHNT, CDR2 YYREEE (reference sequence). V lost 4 bases to trimming and J lost 4 bases; unmatched junction nucleotides: 10. The CDR3 reads CASSRAGQRGGTGELFF. CDR3 DNA: TGTGCCAGCAGCCGGGCGGGCCAGCGGGGGGGCACCGGGGAGCTGTTTTTT.

About this clone itself: Germline is not matched at one junction end, which may reflect a read error. Other DNA sequences in this sample translate to the same CDR3. In DNA form, the CDR3 reads TGTGCCAGCAGTTACTCCAGGGCCTATAATTCCCCCCTCCACTTT. As protein: CASSYSRAYNSPLHF. V gene TRBV6-5 combines with J gene TRBJ1-6, with D tentatively TRBD1 (5 bases). Germline CDR1 is MNHEY and CDR2 is SVGAGI. The CDR3 consists of 15 residues.

This rearrangement joins TRBV5-8 to TRBJ2-7; tentative D call: TRBD1 (5 bases). CDR1 SGHTS and CDR2 YDEGEE come from the germline V gene. The CDR3 extends over 15 amino acids. The germline V and J ends were trimmed by 1 base and 0 bases, with 11 bases remaining between them. Here the CDR3 reads CASSLLRRGSYEQYF. CDR3 nucleotides: TGTGCCAGCAGCTTGCTCAGAAGGGGCTCCTACGAGCAGTACTTC.

The chain uses TRBV18 and TRBJ2-2; no clear D gene. CDR3 length: 18 residues. Germline assignment: CDR1 KGHSH and CDR2 LQKENI. Trimming took 4 bases from V and 2 from J, leaving 20 bases between them. As DNA, the CDR3 is TGTGCCAGCTCACGGGCCCCAGGTGGCTCAACAAACACCGGGGAGCTGTTTTTT. As protein: CASSRAPGGSTNTGELFF.

In its sample, this clone was seen a few times. The chain joins TRBV19 to TRBJ1-3, with 7 bases aligning to TRBD1. This CDR3 contains 15 residues. Germline values: CDR1 LNHDA, CDR2 SQIVND (reference sequence). Losses at the gene ends were 5 bases for V and 2 bases for J; bases not matched to a gene: 6. CDR3 amino acids: CASSPTGTTGNTIYF. In DNA, the CDR3 is TGTGCCAGTAGTCCGACAGGGACGACTGGAAACACCATATATTTT.

The V call is TRBV18, the J call TRBJ2-3; possible D gene TRBD2, 6 bases. CDR3 length equals 16 residues. V gave up 5 bases and J gave up 6 bases, with 21 bases separating them. Germline V gene data show CDR1 as KGHSH and CDR2 as LQKENI. The CDR3 here is CASSSTRGPGGDTQYF. DNA for the CDR3: TGTGCCAGCTCATCGACACGGGGCCCTGGAGGGGATACGCAGTATTTT.

This chain links TRBV5-1 with TRBJ2-2; TRBD2 agrees at 10 bases. CDR3 length: 14 residues. Germline loops: CDR1 SGHRS, CDR2 YFSETQ. Trimming took 4 bases from V and 4 from J; bases not matched to a gene: 1. CDR3 DNA: TGCGCCAGCAGCCTAGCGGGGGCCACCGGGGAGCTGTTTTTT. It translates to CASSLAGATGELFF.

This chain links TRBV15 with TRBJ1-4, with D perhaps TRBD1 (6 bases). Germline CDR1 and CDR2: LNHNV and YYDKDF (reference sequence). This CDR3 spans 14 amino acids. Trimming took 6 bases from V and 0 from J, leaving 8 bases between them. CDR3 nucleotides: TGTGCCACCAGGACAGGAGCAACTAATGAAAAACTGTTTTTT. It specifies CATRTGATNEKLFF.

The J gene is TRBJ2-7, the V gene TRBV5-1, with a weak D call TRBD1 (5 bases). This CDR3 is built from 14 residues. Trimming cost V 4 bases and J 2 bases, with 13 bases left between them. Germline V CDR1 and CDR2: SGHRS, YFSETQ. The CDR3 loop reads CASSPGHQTYEQYF. DNA of the CDR3: TGCGCCAGCAGCCCTGGACACCAGACCTACGAGCAGTACTTC.

This clone occurred a few times. The J gene is TRBJ1-1, the V gene TRBV2, with D perhaps TRBD1 (6 bases). This CDR3 contains 12 residues. Germline V lookup: CDR1 SNHLY, CDR2 FYNNEI. V lost 8 bases to trimming and J lost 1 base, with 8 bases between them. The CDR3 DNA follows: TGTGCCAGCGAGACAGGGAACACTGAAGCTTTCTTT. Translating it yields CASETGNTEAFF.

The chain has TRBV2 and TRBJ1-5; maybe TRBD1 (5 bases). This CDR3 is 15 amino acids long. Germline lookup yields CDR1 SNHLY and CDR2 FYNNEI. V was shortened by 2 bases and J by 5 bases, with 13 bases between the two germline ends. In DNA form, the CDR3 reads TGTGCCAGCAGTGAACGGGGCGGGATCTATCAGCCCCAGCATTTT. Protein product: CASSERGGIYQPQHF.

This clone was recorded once. The chain carries TRBV6-5 and TRBJ2-3, with D perhaps TRBD1 (5 bases). V shed 1 base and J shed 3 bases, with 11 bases lying between them. Germline CDR1 and CDR2: MNHEY and SVGAGI. This CDR3 is built from 15 residues. This CDR3 reads CASSYFRGGTDTQYF. The CDR3 DNA sequence: TGTGCCAGCAGTTACTTTAGGGGTGGGACAGATACGCAGTATTTT.

J is TRBJ2-3 and V is TRBV7-3, with TRBD2 matching 11 bases. The CDR3 loop spans 15 amino acids. In germline, CDR1 is SGHTA, CDR2 FQGTGA. Germline trimming cut 5 bases from V and 1 base from J; bases unmatched to any gene: 2. The CDR3 here is CASSLLAGGTDTQYF. As DNA, the CDR3 is TGTGCCAGCAGCCTACTAGCGGGGGGCACAGATACGCAGTATTTT.

The chain combines TRBV7-3 with TRBJ2-3; maybe TRBD1 (6 bases). CDR3 size: 14 residues. CDR1 and CDR2 (germline): SGHTA, FQGTGA. V lost 2 bases, J lost 2 bases, and 8 bases lay in between. The CDR3 loop is CASSLQGITDTQYF. CDR3 nucleotide sequence: TGTGCCAGCAGCTTACAGGGGATCACAGATACGCAGTATTTT.

This rearrangement joins TRBV7-9 to TRBJ2-7; perhaps TRBD2 as D (6 bases). From germline, CDR1 is SEHNR and CDR2 FQNEAQ (reference sequence). The V and J ends lost 2 bases and 5 bases respectively, with 19 bases between them. This CDR3 spans 16 amino acids. The CDR3 loop reads CASSLIGRYRVNEQYF. For the CDR3, the DNA is TGTGCCAGCAGCTTAATAGGGAGGTACAGAGTTAACGAGCAGTACTTC.

The rearrangement links TRBV19 to TRBJ1-1; no clear D gene. The ends were cut back, 5 bases at V and 1 base at J, with 14 bases in the middle. The CDR3 has 15 amino acids. CDR1 and CDR2 (germline): LNHDA, SQIVND (reference sequence). CDR3 nucleotides: TGTGCCAGTAGTTTTCCGACGGGAGGGAACACTGAAGCTTTCTTT. Translation gives CASSFPTGGNTEAFF.

This chain connects TRBV19 to TRBJ1-5; possibly TRBD1 for D (6 bases). Germline V gene lookup returns CDR1 LNHDA and CDR2 SQIVND (reference sequence). The CDR3 has 14 residues. V was shortened by 5 bases and J by 6 bases, with 14 bases between the two germline ends. For the CDR3, the DNA is TGTGCCAGTAGTGTACAGGGTTCGGGTCAGCCCCAGCATTTT. It codes for CASSVQGSGQPQHF.

This chain joins TRBV14 and TRBJ2-7; TRBD1 matches 8 bases. J lost 2 bases, V lost 1 base, and 7 bases had no gene match. Germline CDR1 SGHDN, CDR2 FVKESK. There are 16 residues in the CDR3. CDR3 coding DNA: TGTGCCAGCAGCCAAGGCCGGACAGGGTGGACCTACGAGCAGTACTTC. Translation: CASSQGRTGWTYEQYF.

This clone was observed once. This sequence joins TRBV28 and TRBJ1-5, with D tentatively TRBD1 (6 bases). Germline values: CDR1 MDHEN, CDR2 SYDVKM. Deletions cut 1 base from V and 0 bases from J, with 10 bases between. CDR3 size: 16 residues. CDR3 sequence: CASSLFRGYSNQPQHF. The CDR3 DNA reads as TGTGCCAGCAGTTTATTCAGGGGCTATAGCAATCAGCCCCAGCATTTT. Full variable domain (outside the CDR3, taken from reference TRBV28 and TRBJ1-5): DVKVTQSSRYLVKRTGEKVFLECVQDMDHENMFWYRQDPGLGLRLIYFSYDVKMKEKGDIPEGYSVSREKKERFSLILESASTNQTSMYLCASSLFRGYSNQPQHFGDGTRLSIL.

Only a few counts were recorded for this clone. V gene TRBV7-3 combines with J gene TRBJ1-1; D is uncertain. This CDR3 is built from 13 residues. Per germline, CDR1 SGHTA and CDR2 FQGTGA. V was trimmed by 2 bases and J by 0 bases, leaving 4 bases between them. This CDR3 is CASSLQVNTEAFF. CDR3 DNA sequence: TGTGCCAGCAGCTTACAGGTGAACACTGAAGCTTTCTTT.

This chain uses TRBV2 with TRBJ1-4, with no clear D. This CDR3 region has 13 residues. The V end was cut by 11 bases, the J end by 0 bases, with 10 bases between. CDR1 is SNHLY, CDR2 FYNNEI, per germline. As DNA, the CDR3 is TGTGCCGTACCGGGGTCAACTAATGAAAAACTGTTTTTT. This translates into CAVPGSTNEKLFF.

The rearrangement joins TRBV7-2 to TRBJ2-3, with 12 bases that match TRBD2. The germline V gene has CDR1 SGHTA and CDR2 FQGNSA. The V segment lost 4 bases and the J segment 5 bases; nucleotides outside the gene matches: 7. The CDR3 is 16 amino acids. The CDR3 protein is CASSSRLAGAGDTQYF. The DNA of the CDR3 is TGTGCCAGCAGCTCCCGACTAGCGGGGGCTGGAGATACGCAGTATTTT. Full variable domain (outside the CDR3, taken from reference TRBV7-2 and TRBJ2-3): GAGVSQSPSNKVTEKGKDVELRCDPISGHTALYWYRQSLGQGLEFLIYFQGNSAPDKSGLPSDRFSAERTGGSVSTLTIQRTQQEDSAVYLCASSSRLAGAGDTQYFGPGTRLTVL.

This clone was detected only once. The chain combines TRBV4-1 with TRBJ1-1, with TRBD1 as a possible D gene (5 bases). Germline V CDR1 and CDR2: MGHRA, YSYEKL. The CDR3 extends over 15 amino acids. The V gene lost 1 base and the J gene lost 7 bases, with 16 bases spanning the gap. The CDR3 DNA reads TGCGCCAGCAGCCAAGTTTCAGGGAAGGCCCGTGAAGCTTTCTTT. Protein: CASSQVSGKAREAFF.